These 12 T cell receptor beta chains share one sample of origin, sequenced in a study of control samples from healthy donors and cancer patients. The data were produced by immunoSEQ multiplex PCR, yet TCRdb's version contains in-frame clones alone and is incomplete. The sample shows about 120,000 clones, more than 75% of them seen only once. Sequencing was carried out using blood. These receptors came from a man aged 60 to 69 in good health.

With regard to this clone: The sample contains more than one DNA sequence encoding this CDR3. The rearrangement joins TRBV28 to TRBJ1-1; no reliable D call. Per germline, CDR1 MDHEN and CDR2 SYDVKM. Trimming cost V 2 bases and J 7 bases, with 5 bases left between them. The CDR3 loop spans 11 amino acids. CDR3 loop: CASSLSLEAFF. CDR3 nucleotides: TGTGCCAGCAGTTTAAGCCTTGAAGCTTTCTTT.

This rearrangement joins TRBV5-1 to TRBJ2-2; 9 nucleotides match TRBD1. The CDR3 runs to 16 residues. V trimming: 4 bases; J trimming: 1 base; junction bases outside the gene matches: 5. Germline V gene sequence: CDR1 SGHRS, CDR2 YFSETQ. CDR3 nucleotide sequence: TGCGCCAGCAGCCCGACGACAGGGGGGAACACCGGGGAGCTGTTTTTT. Its translation is CASSPTTGGNTGELFF. Variable domain in full (rest from reference TRBV5-1 and TRBJ2-2): KAGVTQTPRYLIKTRGQQVTLSCSPISGHRSVSWYQQTPGQGLQFLFEYFSETQRNKGNFPGRFSGRQFSNSRSEMNVSTLELGDSALYLCASSPTTGGNTGELFFGEGSRLTVL.

V is TRBV19 and J is TRBJ1-5; the match to TRBD1 covers 10 bases. Germline V lookup: CDR1 LNHDA, CDR2 SQIVND (reference sequence). V trimming: 5 bases; J trimming: 2 bases; junction bases outside the gene matches: 3. The CDR3 consists of 15 residues. The CDR3 loop reads CASSFGQGGNQPQHF. The CDR3 coding sequence is TGTGCCAGTAGTTTCGGACAGGGGGGCAATCAGCCCCAGCATTTT.

Only a few counts were recorded for this clone. This chain links TRBV7-3 with TRBJ1-6; D gene uncertain. The CDR3 totals 16 residues. Per germline, CDR1 SGHTA and CDR2 FQGTGA. The ends were cut back, 1 base at V and 5 bases at J, with 12 bases in the middle. Written as DNA, the CDR3 is TGTGCCAGCAGCTTAAACTTGGGGAGAAATAATTCACCCCTCCACTTT. Translation gives CASSLNLGRNNSPLHF.

V is TRBV14 and J is TRBJ1-1, with D maybe TRBD1 (5 bases). The CDR3 runs 17 residues. Germline-derived CDR1 and CDR2 are SGHDN and FVKESK. V was clipped by 1 base and J by 1 base, with 16 bases between them. CDR3 bases: TGTGCCAGCAGCCAAGTATGGACACCTCACCAGAACACTGAAGCTTTCTTT. It specifies CASSQVWTPHQNTEAFF.

The chain combines TRBV24-1 with TRBJ1-5; no reliable D call. The CDR3 runs to 14 residues. Germline loops: CDR1 KGHDR, CDR2 SFDVKD. V shed 10 bases and J shed 2 bases, with 14 bases lying between them. CDR3 amino acids: CATMGSGGNQPQHF. The CDR3 DNA reads as TGTGCCACAATGGGGTCGGGCGGCAATCAGCCCCAGCATTTT.

The rearrangement uses TRBV18 and TRBJ2-3; 7 bases are a match to TRBD2. This CDR3 comprises 14 residues. Per germline, CDR1 KGHSH and CDR2 LQKENI. The ends lost 3 bases at V and 2 bases at J; junction bases unmatched: 2. CDR3 coding DNA: TGTGCCAGCTCACCGGGACTAATCACAGATACGCAGTATTTT. Translating it yields CASSPGLITDTQYF.

CDR3 protein: CASSHGGRYEQYF. The CDR3 nucleotides read TGCGCCAGCAGCCACGGGGGGCGCTACGAGCAGTACTTC. The V call is TRBV4-1, the J call TRBJ2-7; possible D gene TRBD2, 7 bases. V dropped 3 bases and J dropped 3 bases, with 9 bases sitting between them. Germline assignment: CDR1 MGHRA and CDR2 YSYEKL. The CDR3 contains 13 residues.

This chain uses TRBV11-2 with TRBJ2-7; D uncertain. The CDR3 runs 12 residues. CDR1 is SGHAT and CDR2 is FQNNGV in the germline V gene. Trimming pared 5 bases from V and 5 bases from J, leaving 10 bases between. The CDR3, as DNA: TGTGCCAGCAGCCCCGCTGAGGACGAGCAGTACTTC. This sequence encodes CASSPAEDEQYF.

This clone is a singleton in its sample. The rearrangement links TRBV18 to TRBJ2-3, with 10 bases identical to TRBD2. The CDR3 totals 17 residues. Germline V gives CDR1 KGHSH, CDR2 LQKENI. V lost 3 bases and J lost 3; bases outside the gene matches: 9. CDR3 in DNA: TGTGCCAGCTCACCCGGCGCTAGCGGGGGTGGTACAGATACGCAGTATTTT. This codes for CASSPGASGGGTDTQYF.

The rearrangement uses TRBV13 and TRBJ2-7; D might be TRBD1 (5 bases). Germline loops: CDR1 PRHDT, CDR2 FYEKMQ (reference sequence). V was cut by 0 bases and J by 1 base, with 13 bases left in between. This CDR3 has 16 amino acids. CDR3 in DNA: TGTGCCAGCAGCTTAGGTCGCAGGGCCAGGTCCTACGAGCAGTACTTC. It translates to CASSLGRRARSYEQYF. Based on the CDR3 plus reference TRBV13 and TRBJ2-7, the full variable domain is AAGVIQSPRHLIKEKRETATLKCYPIPRHDTVYWYQQGPGQDPQFLISFYEKMQSDKGSIPDRFSAQQFSDYHSELNMSSLELGDSALYFCASSLGRRARSYEQYFGPGTRLTVT.

The gene calls are TRBV2 and TRBJ1-1; D is ambiguous. Germline loops: CDR1 SNHLY, CDR2 FYNNEI. V was trimmed by 2 bases and J by 11 bases, leaving 9 bases between them. The CDR3 contains 11 residues. The DNA for the CDR3 is TGTGCCAGCAGTGAATCGATTCAGGCTTTCTTT. Encoded protein: CASSESIQAFF.